The present TCR beta chain was sequenced within a study of blood T cell repertoires in COVID-19. Germline V lookup: CDR1 SGDLS, CDR2 YYNGEE. J lost 7 bases, V lost 2 bases, and 10 bases had no gene match. This CDR3 has 17 residues. TCRdb keeps only in-frame clones here, not all; method: immunoSEQ multiplex PCR. The data contain about 180,000 clones, approximately 85% of them singletons. The specimen was PBMCs or T cells enriched from blood (not recorded which). V is TRBV9 and J is TRBJ2-2; 11 bases match TRBD2. The sequence derives from a woman younger than 45 who had recovered from COVID-19. CDR3 sequence reads: CASSVGTSGSTVGELFF. In DNA form, the CDR3 reads TGTGCCAGCAGCGTCGGTACTAGCGGGAGTACGGTCGGGGAGCTGTTTTTT.